This T cell receptor beta chain is from a study of CD8 T cells in ankylosing spondylitis. This clonotype was seen ten or more times. Its antigen is not identified. Molecular-barcoded quantitative 5'-RACE produced these TCR beta libraries. TCRdb re-analysed the 5' RACE reads in MiXCR, keeping a single row per CDR3 protein. The table lists approximately 520,000 distinct CDR3 sequences, roughly 5.2% of them singletons. Whole-study results and caveats: Ankylosing spondylitis blood appeared to carry a characteristic TCR beta motif of roughly eight highly homologous variants. Certain motif variants had earlier appeared in reactive arthritis synovial fluid and blood. The authors reported significant enrichment of disease-linked clones in matched ankylosing spondylitis synovial fluid. Peripheral blood held disease-linked clones only at relatively low frequency, and these were CD8+.

CDR3 length equals 13 residues. Trimming removed 0 bases from V and 7 bases from J; junction bases left unmatched: 3. Germline CDR1 is SGHRS and CDR2 is YFSETQ. The sample was blood, either unsorted or a sorted T cell fraction (not recorded which). The sequence came from a male donor with ankylosing spondylitis. The chain has TRBV5-1 and TRBJ1-1; TRBD1 matches at 7 bases. CDR3 loop: CASSLGGDSEAFF. In DNA form, the CDR3 reads TGCGCCAGCAGCTTGGGGGGGGACAGTGAAGCTTTCTTT.